These T cell receptor beta chains were read from a single sample in a study of T cell responses to AZD1222 COVID-19 vaccine. Clones were sequenced by immunoSEQ multiplex PCR, and TCRdb holds only the in-frame ones, with some missing. The repertoire includes 60,000 to 85,000 clones, about 85% of them detected once, and roughly 22% sits in the top ten. The specimen comprised peripheral blood, sampled on day 0 of AZD1222 vaccination. Every receptor here comes from an adult in good health. The CDR3 runs from the conserved cysteine through the conserved F or W. Each record gives: clone size, J gene, D gene, V gene, CDR3 protein, CDR3 DNA. D genes are given only for firm matches. The listing skips clone size in some rows; elsewhere it reads once, few, many or a size class.

clone size: NA
J gene: TRBJ2-7
D gene: NA
V gene: TRBV6-5
CDR3 protein: CASSYVGREYEQYF
CDR3 DNA: TGTGCCAGCAGTTACGTAGGGAGAGAGTACGAGCAGTACTTC

clone size: NA
J gene: TRBJ1-1
D gene: NA
V gene: TRBV18
CDR3 protein: CASSPPSGLTEAFF
CDR3 DNA: TGTGCCAGCTCACCACCGTCCGGGCTCACTGAAGCTTTCTTT

clone size: NA
J gene: TRBJ2-1
D gene: NA
V gene: TRBV5-1
CDR3 protein: CASSLAGDPAEQFF
CDR3 DNA: TGCGCCAGCAGCTTGGCCGGGGACCCCGCGGAGCAGTTCTTC

clone size: NA
J gene: TRBJ2-5
D gene: NA
V gene: TRBV7-8
CDR3 protein: CASSDRRAPQETQYF
CDR3 DNA: TGTGCCAGCAGCGATCGCCGGGCCCCACAAGAGACCCAGTACTTC

clone size: NA
J gene: TRBJ1-2
D gene: TRBD1
V gene: TRBV29-1
CDR3 protein: CSVRTGGEGYTF
CDR3 DNA: TGCAGCGTTCGAACAGGGGGCGAAGGCTACACCTTC

clone size: NA
J gene: TRBJ2-2
D gene: TRBD2
V gene: TRBV27
CDR3 protein: CASRLAGPNTGELFF
CDR3 DNA: TGTGCCAGCAGGTTAGCGGGGCCGAACACCGGGGAGCTGTTTTTT

clone size: NA
J gene: TRBJ1-5
D gene: NA
V gene: TRBV6-5
CDR3 protein: CASIEQSSNQPQHF
CDR3 DNA: TGTGCCAGCATCGAACAGAGTAGCAATCAGCCCCAGCATTTT

clone size: NA
J gene: TRBJ2-5
D gene: NA
V gene: TRBV5-1
CDR3 protein: CASGTGLGWETQYF
CDR3 DNA: TGCGCCAGCGGAACAGGATTGGGTTGGGAGACCCAGTACTTC

clone size: NA
J gene: TRBJ1-4
D gene: TRBD1
V gene: TRBV6-5
CDR3 protein: CASSRTGTVNEKLFF
CDR3 DNA: TGTGCCAGCAGCCGGACCGGGACAGTCAATGAAAAACTGTTTTTT

clone size: NA
J gene: TRBJ1-4
D gene: NA
V gene: TRBV30
CDR3 protein: CAWSPGARTNEKLFF
CDR3 DNA: TGTGCCTGGAGCCCAGGGGCACGGACTAATGAAAAACTGTTTTTT

clone size: few
J gene: TRBJ1-1
D gene: TRBD1
V gene: TRBV6-4
CDR3 protein: CASSDTNRGTEAFF
CDR3 DNA: TGTGCCAGCAGTGACACGAACAGGGGGACTGAAGCTTTCTTT

clone size: NA
J gene: TRBJ1-6
D gene: TRBD1
V gene: TRBV27
CDR3 protein: CASSSDRGNSPLHF
CDR3 DNA: TGTGCCAGCAGTTCCGACAGGGGAAATTCACCCCTCCACTTT

clone size: NA
J gene: TRBJ1-1
D gene: NA
V gene: TRBV7-2
CDR3 protein: CASSLDGTGAFF
CDR3 DNA: TGTGCCAGCAGCTTAGACGGCACGGGAGCTTTCTTT

clone size: NA
J gene: TRBJ1-5
D gene: NA
V gene: TRBV7-8
CDR3 protein: CASSLGGEPQHF
CDR3 DNA: TGTGCCAGCAGCTTAGGAGGGGAGCCCCAGCATTTT